These T cell receptor beta chains were read from a single sample in a study of post-analysis software for immune sequencing data. TCRdb fed the PCR reads into MiXCR, producing one record per CDR3 protein. There are approximately 730,000 distinct CDR3 sequences in the sample; 35% to 55% occur only once, and over 4.5% lies in the top ten. The specimen sequenced was blood. The receptors shown here come from a girl under 18 with multiple sclerosis. Each CDR3 is given with its conserved first and last residue. The D gene is left open where the match is weak. Size is omitted from some rows. Given values are once, few, many or a class for expanded clones.

J	size	D	V	length	CDR3	DNA
TRBJ1-1	NA	TRBD1	TRBV20-1	14	CSARLTGGYTEAFF	TGCAGTGCTCGCCTGACAGGGGGCTACACTGAAGCTTTCTTT
TRBJ2-7	NA	NA	TRBV20-1	13	CSAPRAGPGEQYF	TGCAGTGCCCCAAGGGCGGGACCGGGTGAGCAGTACTTC
TRBJ2-3	NA	TRBD1	TRBV4-2	16	CASSQVRGQGSDTQYF	TGTGCCAGCAGCCAAGTGAGAGGACAGGGGAGCGATACGCAGTATTTT
TRBJ1-1	NA	NA	TRBV15	11	CATSSNTEAFF	TGTGCCACCAGCAGCAACACTGAAGCTTTCTTT
TRBJ2-1	NA	NA	TRBV7-3	15	CASSPIPASYNEQFF	TGTGCCAGCAGCCCCATTCCGGCATCCTACAATGAGCAGTTCTTC
TRBJ2-4	NA	NA	TRBV29-1	13	CSVEDARVGEQYF	TGCAGCGTTGAAGATGCGAGGGTCGGGGAGCAGTACTTC
TRBJ2-1	NA	NA	TRBV7-6	13	CASSQPPRNEQFF	TGTGCCAGCAGCCAGCCCCCCCGCAATGAGCAGTTCTTC
TRBJ1-2	NA	NA	TRBV24-1	14	CATSDPDRIYGYTF	TGTGCCACCAGTGACCCCGACAGGATCTATGGCTACACCTTC
TRBJ1-2	few	NA	TRBV11-2	11	CASSFRDGYTF	TGTGCCAGCAGCTTTAGGGATGGCTACACCTTC
TRBJ2-1	NA	TRBD2	TRBV28	16	CASSLTSGKKYNEQFF	TGTGCCAGCAGTTTGACTAGCGGGAAAAAATACAATGAGCAGTTCTTC
TRBJ2-1	few	NA	TRBV3-1	15	CASSYAGTAYNEQFF	TGTGCCAGCAGCTACGCGGGGACCGCCTACAATGAGCAGTTCTTC
TRBJ2-7	few	TRBD1	TRBV5-1	14	CASTTLGQGDEQYF	TGCGCCAGCACAACCCTTGGACAGGGCGACGAGCAGTACTTC
TRBJ2-1	few	NA	TRBV6-2/TRBV6-3	15	CASSFTDSIHNEQFF	TGTGCCAGCAGTTTCACTGACAGTATCCACAATGAGCAGTTCTTC
TRBJ2-3	NA	TRBD1	TRBV27	17	CASSRGRTGVGKDTQYF	TGTGCCAGCAGTAGGGGTAGGACAGGGGTGGGTAAAGATACGCAGTATTTT
TRBJ1-1	NA	NA	TRBV29-1	14	CSVFGRGIYTEAFF	TGCAGCGTCTTTGGACGGGGGATATACACTGAAGCTTTCTTT
TRBJ1-2	NA	NA	TRBV30	10	CAWSGRRYTF	TGTGCCTGGAGTGGACGGCGCTACACCTTC
TRBJ2-3	NA	TRBD2	TRBV20-1	18	CSARDAWLASGRADTQYF	TGCAGTGCTAGAGATGCATGGCTGGCTAGCGGGAGGGCAGATACGCAGTATTTT
TRBJ2-6	NA	NA	TRBV7-9	16	CASESPKDSGANVLTF	TGTGCCAGCGAGTCCCCTAAGGATTCCGGGGCCAACGTCCTGACTTTC
TRBJ2-3	NA	TRBD2	TRBV20-1	18	CSARPFAGGRFSTDTQYF	TGCAGTGCTAGACCTTTTGCGGGGGGTCGATTTAGCACAGATACGCAGTATTTT
TRBJ2-1	few	TRBD2	TRBV20-1	14	CSARGLAGLAEQFF	TGCAGTGCCCGGGGACTAGCGGGACTGGCTGAGCAGTTCTTC
TRBJ2-3	NA	NA	TRBV7-2	16	CASSLGLRLFTDTQYF	TGTGCCAGCAGCTTGGGCCTCCGCTTATTCACAGATACGCAGTATTTT
TRBJ1-1	NA	NA	TRBV29-1	13	CSVEAGARTEAFF	TGCAGCGTTGAGGCAGGGGCGAGAACTGAAGCTTTCTTT
TRBJ2-1	NA	TRBD2	TRBV7-4	17	CASSLSSSGSSYNEQFF	TGTGCCAGCAGCTTAAGTTCTAGCGGAAGCTCCTACAATGAGCAGTTCTTC
TRBJ2-5	NA	NA	TRBV10-3	13	CAISSGDGETQYF	TGTGCCATCTCGTCAGGGGACGGGGAGACCCAGTACTTC
TRBJ2-3	NA	NA	TRBV20-1	14	CSIGLRDSTDTQYF	TGCAGTATTGGATTAAGGGACAGCACAGATACGCAGTATTTT
TRBJ2-1	many	TRBD2	TRBV24-1	16	CATSEVAGSSYNEQFF	TGTGCCACCAGTGAAGTAGCGGGCAGCTCCTACAATGAGCAGTTCTTC
TRBJ1-5	NA	NA	TRBV6-6	12	CASKAANQPQHF	TGTGCCAGCAAGGCCGCCAATCAGCCCCAGCATTTT
TRBJ1-2	NA	TRBD1	TRBV27	14	CASSLRDRRDGYTF	TGTGCCAGCAGTTTACGGGACAGGAGGGATGGCTACACCTTC
TRBJ2-4	NA	NA	TRBV12-3/TRBV12-4	11	CASSTEGEQYF	TGTGCCAGCAGTACCGAGGGGGAGCAGTACTTC
TRBJ2-7	NA	NA	TRBV2	11	CASSPLFEQYF	TGTGCCAGCAGTCCTCTTTTCGAGCAGTACTTC
TRBJ2-1	few	NA	TRBV7-9	13	CASTLSQLYEQFF	TGTGCCAGCACCTTAAGCCAACTGTATGAGCAGTTCTTC
TRBJ2-1	NA	TRBD2	TRBV12-3/TRBV12-4	18	CASSTVAGWDVVVDEQFF	TGTGCCAGCAGCACCGTAGCGGGATGGGATGTGGTAGTAGATGAGCAGTTCTTC
TRBJ2-7	few	NA	TRBV20-1	13	CSATRDATYEQYF	TGCAGTGCGACAAGGGACGCGACCTACGAGCAGTACTTC
TRBJ1-2	NA	NA	TRBV20-1	16	CSARASGPAAGDGYTF	TGCAGTGCTAGAGCTTCTGGGCCGGCCGCTGGTGATGGCTACACCTTC
TRBJ2-3	few	TRBD1	TRBV29-1	14	CSVVDRASGDTQYF	TGCAGCGTTGTAGACAGGGCGAGCGGAGATACGCAGTATTTT
TRBJ2-3	few	TRBD2	TRBV6-1	18	CASSRAAPGLAVTDTQYF	TGTGCCAGCAGCCGCGCCGCGCCGGGACTAGCGGTCACAGATACGCAGTATTTT
TRBJ2-1	few	NA	TRBV6-5	15	CASSYTEGLNNEQFF	TGTGCCAGCAGTTACACTGAGGGACTTAACAATGAGCAGTTCTTC
TRBJ2-1	NA	NA	TRBV29-1	14	CSVNSALEVNEQFF	TGCAGCGTTAATAGCGCCCTAGAGGTCAATGAGCAGTTCTTC
TRBJ2-1	NA	NA	TRBV15	16	CATSSHGTPLYNEQFF	TGTGCCACCAGCAGCCACGGGACTCCCCTTTACAATGAGCAGTTCTTC
TRBJ1-2	few	NA	TRBV27	15	CASAAGNMGNYGYTF	TGTGCCAGCGCGGCCGGCAATATGGGCAACTATGGCTACACCTTC
TRBJ2-5	NA	TRBD2	TRBV12-3/TRBV12-4	13	CASRGGNQETQYF	TGTGCCAGCAGGGGAGGGAACCAGGAGACCCAGTACTTC
TRBJ2-7	few	NA	TRBV29-1	12	CSVEDRDDEQYF	TGCAGCGTTGAGGACCGGGACGACGAGCAGTACTTC
TRBJ2-3	once	NA	TRBV9	14	CASSVVPALNTQYF	TGTGCCAGCAGCGTAGTGCCAGCGCTAAATACGCAGTATTTT
TRBJ1-2	many	NA	TRBV27	13	CASSPGGAVGYTF	TGTGCCAGCAGCCCGGGGGGGGCTGTGGGCTACACCTTC
TRBJ2-7	NA	TRBD2	TRBV4-2	15	CASSEVAGGPYEQYF	TGTGCCAGCAGCGAAGTAGCGGGAGGGCCCTACGAACAGTACTTC
TRBJ2-1	once	TRBD1	TRBV28	15	CASSTGTGGIREQFF	TGTGCCAGCAGTACGGGGACAGGGGGCATAAGGGAGCAGTTCTTC
TRBJ2-7	once	NA	TRBV12-3/TRBV12-4	15	CASTLNFGTSYEQYF	TGTGCCAGCACCCTTAACTTCGGGACCTCCTACGAGCAGTACTTC
TRBJ2-3	NA	TRBD2	TRBV7-3	19	CASSPRGDSGSPAADTQYF	TGTGCCAGCAGCCCACGTGGGGATAGCGGGAGCCCAGCTGCAGATACGCAGTATTTT
TRBJ2-7	few	TRBD1	TRBV6-1	15	CASSESTGRTHEQYF	TGTGCCAGCAGTGAATCGACAGGGAGAACCCACGAGCAGTACTTC